Shown below are 16 T cell receptor beta chains from a single sample sequenced in a study of T cell changes during pregnancy in multiple sclerosis. Sequencing used immunoSEQ multiplex PCR; TCRdb keeps in-frame clones, though not all of them. This sample has tens of thousands of clones, with 70% to 90% found just once. The material sequenced was CD4+ T cells from peripheral blood mononuclear cells, taken after pregnancy. The receptors were sampled from a female donor with multiple sclerosis, enrolled in a pregnancy study.

As DNA, the CDR3 is TGTGCCAGCACACAGGGGTATTACACTGAAGCTTTCTTT. It yields the protein CASTQGYYTEAFF. The rearrangement joins TRBV6-6 to TRBJ1-1, with 7 bases that match TRBD1. Germline loops: CDR1 MNHNY, CDR2 SVGAGI (reference sequence). CDR3 length: 13 amino acids. Trimming at V came to 7 bases and at J to 3 bases, leaving 5 bases not matched to a gene.

The V call is TRBV5-5, the J call TRBJ2-1; D remains ambiguous. The CDR3 is 12 residues long. Germline V gene sequence: CDR1 SGHKS, CDR2 YYEKEE (reference sequence). The V gene lost 3 bases and the J gene lost 7 bases, with 8 bases spanning the gap. The CDR3 nucleotides are TGTGCCAGCAGCTCACTCTCGAATGAGCAGTTCTTC. It is translated as CASSSLSNEQFF. Supplemented by reference TRBV5-5 and TRBJ2-1, the full variable domain reads DAGVTQSPTHLIKTRGQQVTLRCSPISGHKSVSWYQQVLGQGPQFIFQYYEKEERGRGNFPDRFSARQFPNYSSELNVNALLLGDSALYLCASSSLSNEQFFGPGTRLTVL.

This rearrangement joins TRBV28 to TRBJ2-3, with 7 positions matching TRBD2. CDR1 is MDHEN and CDR2 is SYDVKM in the germline V gene. The J segment lost 2 bases and the V segment lost 6 bases, leaving 5 bases of the junction unmatched. This CDR3 comprises 14 residues. The CDR3 loop reads CASRRGTFTDTQYF. CDR3 coding DNA: TGTGCCAGCAGGCGGGGGACTTTCACAGATACGCAGTATTTT. The entire variable domain, with the rest obtained from reference TRBV28 and TRBJ2-3, is as follows: DVKVTQSSRYLVKRTGEKVFLECVQDMDHENMFWYRQDPGLGLRLIYFSYDVKMKEKGDIPEGYSVSREKKERFSLILESASTNQTSMYLCASRRGTFTDTQYFGPGTRLTVL.

The chain combines TRBV6-5 with TRBJ2-7, with 7 positions matching TRBD1. Losses at the gene ends were 5 bases for V and 2 bases for J; bases not matched to a gene: 6. Germline V gives CDR1 MNHEY, CDR2 SVGAGI. This CDR3 spans 14 amino acids. The CDR3: CASSLGTVPYEQYF. CDR3 DNA: TGTGCCAGCAGTCTCGGGACAGTTCCCTACGAGCAGTACTTC.

J is TRBJ2-3 and V is TRBV5-1, with D uncertain. This CDR3 contains 13 residues. V lost 0 bases, J lost 2 bases, and 4 bases lay in between. Germline values: CDR1 SGHRS, CDR2 YFSETQ. The CDR3 coding sequence is TGCGCCAGCAGCTTGGCCAACACAGATACGCAGTATTTT. Residues: CASSLANTDTQYF.

The genes are TRBV6-1 and TRBJ2-5; D call uncertain. Germline V gene lookup returns CDR1 MNHNS and CDR2 SASEGT. The CDR3 spans 13 residues. V gave up 7 bases and J gave up 5 bases, with 14 bases separating them. The CDR3 is CASTLAHWETQYF. CDR3 nucleotides: TGTGCCAGCACATTGGCTCATTGGGAGACCCAGTACTTC.

This rearrangement joins TRBV7-7 to TRBJ2-3; weak D call: TRBD2 (5 bases). The CDR3 runs to 14 residues. Per germline, CDR1 SSHAT and CDR2 FNYEAQ (reference sequence). Between the trimmed V and J ends, which lost 3 bases and 0 bases, there was a span of 7 bases. This CDR3 reads CASSFGLSTDTQYF. CDR3 DNA: TGTGCCAGCAGCTTCGGACTGAGCACAGATACGCAGTATTTT.

This clone was observed a single time. This rearrangement joins TRBV28 to TRBJ1-2; 7 positions match TRBD1. The CDR3 covers 11 residues. Germline lookup yields CDR1 MDHEN and CDR2 SYDVKM. V lost 7 bases and J lost 13; bases outside the gene matches: 9. For the CDR3, the DNA is TGTGCCAGCAAAAGACAGGGACATAGCACCTTC. Translation gives CASKRQGHSTF.

The CDR3 sequence is CASSQELPGTITDTQYF. The CDR3 coding sequence is TGTGCCAGCAGCCAAGAACTTCCAGGGACTATCACAGATACGCAGTATTTT. The chain has TRBV4-2 and TRBJ2-3; 7 nucleotides agree with TRBD2. Trimming cost V 0 bases and J 2 bases; bases outside gene matches: 8. The CDR3 is 17 residues long. Looked up from germline, CDR1 is LGHNA and CDR2 is YNFKEQ.

V gene TRBV2 combines with J gene TRBJ2-2; D is possibly TRBD2 (6 bases). The CDR3 has 16 residues. CDR1 SNHLY and CDR2 FYNNEI come from the germline V gene. V was clipped by 5 bases and J by 2 bases, with 15 bases between them. The CDR3 nucleotides read TGTGCCAGCAGTACCCTGGCGGGAATAAACACCGGGGAGCTGTTTTTT. It yields the protein CASSTLAGINTGELFF.

The V gene is TRBV5-5, the J gene TRBJ2-5, with 8 bases matching TRBD1. With 7 bases clipped from V and 5 bases from J, the junction kept 7 bases outside the gene matches. CDR1 SGHKS and CDR2 YYEKEE come from the germline V gene (reference sequence). The CDR3 has 13 amino acids. CDR3 loop: CASGQGSGETQYF. CDR3 sequence (DNA): TGTGCCAGCGGACAGGGCTCAGGGGAGACCCAGTACTTC.

This clone was detected once. V and J are TRBV28 and TRBJ1-3, with a tentative D call TRBD1 (5 bases). This CDR3 has 13 amino acids. The V gene lost 4 bases and the J gene lost 7 bases, with 11 bases spanning the gap. From germline, CDR1 is MDHEN and CDR2 SYDVKM. CDR3 bases: TGTGCCAGCAGTTGGGGGGTTGCCAACACCATATATTTT. This sequence encodes CASSWGVANTIYF.

This chain links TRBV27 with TRBJ2-5; 9 bases align to TRBD1. Germline trimming cut 5 bases from V and 4 bases from J; bases unmatched to any gene: 8. Germline CDR1 is MNHEY and CDR2 is SMNVEV (reference sequence). The CDR3 contains 15 residues. The CDR3 loop is CASSAPGTGIETQYF. The CDR3 bases are TGTGCCAGCAGTGCACCCGGGACAGGGATAGAGACCCAGTACTTC.

The J gene is TRBJ2-3, the V gene TRBV10-3, with a possible D match to TRBD2 (6 bases). Germline V lookup: CDR1 ENHRY, CDR2 SYGVKD. The CDR3 totals 12 residues. Deletions cut 10 bases from V and 4 bases from J, with 12 bases between. The CDR3 DNA reads TGTGCCACCGGGAGAGGGCCAGATACGCAGTATTTT. Its protein is CATGRGPDTQYF.

The V gene is TRBV6-5, the J gene TRBJ2-1; TRBD2 is a possible D gene (6 bases). V gave up 4 bases and J gave up 4 bases, with 8 bases separating them. The CDR3 consists of 13 residues. The germline gives CDR1 MNHEY, CDR2 SVGAGI. CDR3 DNA: TGTGCCAGCAGTTGGGACTCATACAATGAGCAGTTCTTC. Protein: CASSWDSYNEQFF.

V gene TRBV7-6 combines with J gene TRBJ1-4; D gene uncertain. CDR1 is SGHVS and CDR2 is FNYEAQ in the germline V gene. Trimming cost V 5 bases and J 0 bases, with 13 bases left between them. The CDR3 is 16 residues long. The CDR3 protein is CASSTLDTATNEKLFF. The CDR3 DNA is TGTGCCAGCAGCACACTAGACACGGCAACTAATGAAAAACTGTTTTTT.